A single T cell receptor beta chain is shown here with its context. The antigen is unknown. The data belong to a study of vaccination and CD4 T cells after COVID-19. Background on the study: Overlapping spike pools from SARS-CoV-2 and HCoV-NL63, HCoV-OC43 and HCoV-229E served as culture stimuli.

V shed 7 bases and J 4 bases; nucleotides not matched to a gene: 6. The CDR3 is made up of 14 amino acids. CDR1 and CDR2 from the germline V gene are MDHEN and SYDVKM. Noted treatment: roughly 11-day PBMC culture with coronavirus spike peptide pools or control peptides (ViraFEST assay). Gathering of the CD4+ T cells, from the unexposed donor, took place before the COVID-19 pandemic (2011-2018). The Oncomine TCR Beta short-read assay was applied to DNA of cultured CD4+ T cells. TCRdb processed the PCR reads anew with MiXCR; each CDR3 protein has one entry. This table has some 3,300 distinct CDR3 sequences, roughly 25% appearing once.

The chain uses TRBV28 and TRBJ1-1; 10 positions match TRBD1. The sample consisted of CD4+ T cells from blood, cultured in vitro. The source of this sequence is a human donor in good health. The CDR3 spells CASTRTGGRTEAFF. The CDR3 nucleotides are TGTGCCAGCACCCGGACAGGGGGTCGCACTGAAGCTTTCTTT.